This TCR beta chain was captured by sequencing in a study of CD8 T cells in ankylosing spondylitis. This clonotype was counted ten times or more. Its antigen is not identified. The CDR3 extends over 15 amino acids. V lost 6 bases to trimming and J lost 5 bases, with 17 bases between them. The TCR beta libraries were generated through quantitative 5'-RACE incorporating molecular barcodes. Each CDR3 protein gets one entry after TCRdb re-called the 5' RACE reads with MiXCR. The sample lists 250,000 to 400,000 distinct CDR3 sequences, approximately 10% seen once, with roughly 9% in the top ten. Findings and caveats of the study: A motif in TCR beta, a set of under ten highly homologous variants, appeared characteristic of ankylosing spondylitis blood. As reported, disease-linked clones showed significant enrichment in matched ankylosing spondylitis synovial fluid.

This chain joins TRBV12-3 or TRBV12-4 and TRBJ2-1, with a tentative D call TRBD2 (5 bases). The sequenced sample consisted of blood, either unsorted or a sorted T cell fraction (not recorded which). The TCR originated in a female donor with ankylosing spondylitis or in good health (not recorded which). Here the CDR3 DNA reads TGTGCCAGCAGGCTTGGCGCGGGTTGGGACAATGAGCAGTTCTTC. Translated: CASRLGAGWDNEQFF.